The clone carrying this T cell receptor beta chain was observed at least ten times. The CDR3 regions of TCR beta were amplified from RNA transcripts. Researchers ran a first-round RT-PCR on the TCR CDR3 using the HTBI primer set. TCRdb re-called the multiplex PCR reads with MiXCR, one entry per CDR3 protein. The table records about 520,000 distinct CDR3 sequences, around a quarter of them present only once. The data originate from a study of T cells in Graves' hyperthyroidism and ophthalmopathy. The CDR3 runs 9 residues. The germline gives CDR1 MNHEY, CDR2 SMNVEV (reference sequence). Trimming took 9 bases from V and 14 from J, leaving 13 bases between them.

The TCR was taken from a woman aged 30 to 39 with Graves' ophthalmopathy. V is TRBV27 and J is TRBJ1-1; D might be TRBD1 (5 bases). The sequenced sample was blood. The CDR3 bases are TGTGCCAGAGGCGCCGGGGGGTTCTTT. It yields the protein CARGAGGFF.